This TCR beta chain was profiled in a study of cytomegalovirus exposure and HLA in healthy donors. General study findings and limits: With DRB1 most and HLA-C fewest, TCR association rates differed between HLA loci in a later analysis. It was reported in a later analysis that an Asian-associated ancestry cluster showed fewer N-insertions than the approximately 690-donor mean.

In the PCR, 60 Vbeta and 13 Jbeta primers were used. How the authors handled the data: A later analysis tallied approximately 80 million unique TCR beta chains, approximately 10 million of them shared. The table came from immunoSEQ multiplex PCR; TCRdb's copy has only in-frame clones and leaves some out. Clone size and V and J calls were adopted from that table, with D and trimming inferred from the DNA. The table records some 140,000 clones, over 75% of them present only once. V gave up 6 bases and J gave up 8 bases, with 14 bases separating them. This CDR3 has 13 residues. Per the germline V gene, CDR1 is MDHEN and CDR2 is SYDVKM. A remark on this clone: Its antigen is undetermined.

The sequence derives from a man in his thirties or forties in good health. The chain uses TRBV28 and TRBJ2-1; no clear D gene. The sample consisted of PBMCs. This chain's CDR3 is CASSRPPWDEQFF. In DNA form, the CDR3 reads TGTGCCAGCAGCAGGCCACCGTGGGATGAGCAGTTCTTC. The full variable domain, its missing parts supplied by reference TRBV28 and TRBJ2-1, is DVKVTQSSRYLVKRTGEKVFLECVQDMDHENMFWYRQDPGLGLRLIYFSYDVKMKEKGDIPEGYSVSREKKERFSLILESASTNQTSMYLCASSRPPWDEQFFGPGTRLTVL.